A single sample gave rise to the 21 T cell receptor beta chains below, sequenced in a study of blood T cells in healthy people across ages. Using a J-beta primer mix together with a sample-barcoded 5' primer, a second PCR was run for roughly 6 to 12 cycles. TCRdb used MiXCR to reprocess the 5' RACE reads, holding one entry per CDR3 protein. Here the sample spans about 640,000 distinct CDR3 sequences, approximately 59% being singletons. Specimen: blood. The receptors come from a man aged 60 to 69 in good health.

The chain recombines TRBV4-2 with TRBJ2-5; tentatively, D is TRBD1 (6 bases). The CDR3 extends over 16 amino acids. Germline assignment: CDR1 LGHNA and CDR2 YNFKEQ. Trimming stripped 3 bases from V and 0 bases from J, with 14 bases between. As DNA, the CDR3 is TGTGCCAGCAGCCAGCTTAGGGGGACCGACCAAGAGACCCAGTACTTC. Protein sequence: CASSQLRGTDQETQYF.

The chain links TRBV28 to TRBJ2-5, with 9 bases that match TRBD1. Germline CDR1 MDHEN, CDR2 SYDVKM. V gave up 3 bases and J gave up 0 bases; unmatched junction bases: 11. The CDR3 has 18 residues. The CDR3: CASSFPGQGHYDQETQYF. CDR3 in DNA: TGTGCCAGCAGTTTCCCGGGACAGGGACACTACGACCAAGAGACCCAGTACTTC.

There are a few counts of this clonotype. The chain couples TRBV7-2 to TRBJ2-3, with no clear D. Per the germline V gene, CDR1 is SGHTA and CDR2 is FQGNSA. The ends were cut back, 5 bases at V and 0 bases at J, with 12 bases in the middle. This CDR3 region has 15 residues. The CDR3, as DNA: TGTGCCAGCAGCCCAAGGGAAGATAGCACAGATACGCAGTATTTT. This translates into CASSPREDSTDTQYF.

This chain connects TRBV10-2 to TRBJ2-3, with D uncertain. The germline CDR1 and CDR2 sequences are WSHSY and SAAADI. V was clipped by 11 bases and J by 6 bases, with 15 bases between them. This CDR3 has 12 amino acids. Here the CDR3 reads CASALGMDTQYF. DNA for the CDR3: TGCGCCTCCGCGTTAGGTATGGATACGCAGTATTTT.

This clonotype was recorded a few times. The CDR3 is CATSRDLGRETQYF. CDR3 in DNA: TGTGCCACCAGCAGAGATTTGGGTAGGGAGACCCAGTACTTC. The chain carries TRBV15 and TRBJ2-5, with D hard to call. Germline V gene lookup returns CDR1 LNHNV and CDR2 YYDKDF (reference sequence). V lost 0 bases to trimming and J lost 5 bases, with 10 bases between them. The CDR3 spans 14 residues.

V and J are TRBV12-3 or TRBV12-4 and TRBJ2-3; D is tentatively TRBD1 or TRBD2 (10 bases each). The CDR3 is 19 amino acids. V lost 6 bases and J lost 4, with 29 bases in between. As DNA, the CDR3 is TGTGCCAGCAGGTCCCGGACAGGGGGTTTAAGCGGGAGGGCAGATACGCAGTATTTT. Translated, it gives CASRSRTGGLSGRADTQYF.

V gene TRBV20-1 combines with J gene TRBJ2-3; D not certain. V was cut by 1 base and J by 5 bases, with 13 bases left in between. Germline CDR1 and CDR2: DFQATT and SNEGSKA (reference sequence). The CDR3 loop spans 14 amino acids. The CDR3 coding sequence is TGCAGTGCTAGAGCTATGGGGTCTCTAGATACGCAGTATTTT. Translated, it gives CSARAMGSLDTQYF.

This clonotype was recorded once. The gene calls are TRBV5-6 and TRBJ2-3; D might be TRBD1 or TRBD2, each matching 6 bases. Trimming cost V 4 bases and J 0 bases, with 15 bases left between them. The CDR3 has 16 residues. CDR1 is SGHDT, CDR2 YYEEEE, per germline. CDR3 coding DNA: TGTGCCAGCAGCCGAAGGGGGGATACTAGCACAGATACGCAGTATTTT. It translates to CASSRRGDTSTDTQYF.

The J gene is TRBJ2-2, the V gene TRBV5-1; D is tentatively TRBD1 or TRBD2 (5 bases each). Germline CDR1 SGHRS, CDR2 YFSETQ. This CDR3 has 15 amino acids. Trimming took off 1 base at V and 3 bases at J, with 10 bases between the two ends. The CDR3 is CASSLSGADTGELFF. CDR3 nucleotides: TGCGCCAGCAGCTTGTCCGGGGCGGACACCGGGGAGCTGTTTTTT.

V usage is TRBV7-9 and J usage is TRBJ1-1; D uncertain. Looked up from germline, CDR1 is SEHNR and CDR2 is FQNEAQ (reference sequence). The germline V and J ends were trimmed by 5 bases and 2 bases, with 6 bases remaining between them. This CDR3 has 12 residues. CDR3 in DNA: TGTGCCAGCAGCCTGATAAACACTGAAGCTTTCTTT. Protein product: CASSLINTEAFF.

The CDR3 is CASEKRPDTQYF. CDR3 nucleotide sequence: TGTGCCAGCGAGAAGAGACCAGATACGCAGTATTTT. V usage is TRBV2 and J usage is TRBJ2-3; D is unresolved. Trimming removed 8 bases from V and 4 bases from J, with 10 bases in between. The V gene's germline CDR1 is SNHLY and CDR2 FYNNEI. The CDR3 is made up of 12 amino acids.

The V and J genes are TRBV6-5 and TRBJ2-5; 16 bases fit TRBD2. There are 15 residues in the CDR3. Germline V gene data show CDR1 as MNHEY and CDR2 as SVGAGI. Trimming removed 8 bases from V and 3 bases from J; junction bases left unmatched: 3. The CDR3 DNA reads TGTGCCAGCTCCGGGACTAGCGGGGGGGAAGAGACCCAGTACTTC. This codes for CASSGTSGGEETQYF.

This clonotype was observed a single time. The chain is built from TRBV7-2 and TRBJ2-3; 9 positions match TRBD2. CDR3 size: 19 residues. V was pared by 5 bases and J by 5 bases, with 20 bases of the junction left unmatched. The V gene's germline CDR1 is SGHTA and CDR2 FQGNSA. The CDR3 region is CASSHRGWLRGGRGDTQYF. CDR3 in DNA: TGTGCCAGCAGCCATAGGGGGTGGTTGCGGGGGGGCCGTGGAGATACGCAGTATTTT.

The CDR3 DNA is TGTGCCAGCACCCTTAGTAAGGCTTGGACCAACTATGGCTACACCTTC. This sequence encodes CASTLSKAWTNYGYTF. V and J are TRBV7-2 and TRBJ1-2; D remains unclear. Germline V lookup: CDR1 SGHTA, CDR2 FQGNSA. This CDR3 has 16 residues. V shed 7 bases and J shed 2 bases, with 20 bases lying between them.

This clonotype was observed a handful of times. The V call is TRBV21-1, the J call TRBJ2-1. TRBV21-1 is a pseudogene locus. The CDR3 has 13 amino acids. Written as DNA, the CDR3 is TGTGCCAGCAGCAAAGTCGGGTACAATGAGCAGTTCTTC. Amino acids: CASSKVGYNEQFF.

V and J are TRBV5-1 and TRBJ2-3; 12 nucleotides match TRBD2. V was pared by 3 bases and J by 9 bases, with 11 bases of the junction left unmatched. The CDR3 has 16 amino acids. Per germline, CDR1 SGHRS and CDR2 YFSETQ. The CDR3, as DNA: TGCGCCAGCAGCTCACCGGGACTAGCGGGCACCAAAACGCAGTATTTT. Amino acids: CASSSPGLAGTKTQYF.

The chain uses TRBV2 and TRBJ2-2, with D maybe TRBD1 (5 bases). Germline CDR1 and CDR2: SNHLY and FYNNEI. The germline V and J ends were trimmed by 5 bases and 0 bases, with 13 bases remaining between them. The CDR3 has 16 amino acids. The CDR3 DNA sequence: TGTGCCAGCAGTACTACAGGACCGCCGAACACCGGGGAGCTGTTTTTT. Residues: CASSTTGPPNTGELFF.

This clonotype has at least ten counts. The chain is built from TRBV7-6 and TRBJ2-5; a weak D match, TRBD2 (5 bases). Deletions cut 7 bases from V and 2 bases from J, with 11 bases between. The CDR3 spans 13 residues. CDR1 and CDR2 (germline): SGHVS, FNYEAQ. CDR3 coding DNA: TGTGCCAGCACCCTAGCCCAGCAAGAGACCCAGTACTTC. Translating gives CASTLAQQETQYF. Complete variable domain (other parts from reference TRBV7-6 and TRBJ2-5): GAGVSQSPRYKVTKRGQDVALRCDPISGHVSLYWYRQALGQGPEFLTYFNYEAQQDKSGLPNDRFSAERPEGSISTLTIQRTEQRDSAMYRCASTLAQQETQYFGPGTRLLVL.

This clonotype has just one count. The chain uses TRBV4-1 and TRBJ2-6; D is unresolved. In germline, CDR1 is MGHRA, CDR2 YSYEKL. This CDR3 comprises 16 residues. Trimming removed 0 bases from V and 2 bases from J, with 8 bases in between. CDR3 protein: CASSQEASPGANVLTF. The CDR3 coding sequence is TGCGCCAGCAGCCAAGAGGCTTCCCCTGGGGCCAACGTCCTGACTTTC.

The genes are TRBV3-1 and TRBJ2-1; D is unresolved. TRBJ2-7 explains the end of the DNA better; the J call may be wrong. CDR3 length: 18 residues. In germline, CDR1 is LGHDT, CDR2 YNNKEL (reference sequence). CDR3 sequence (DNA): TGTGCCAGCAGCCAAGATGCCGCGACAACAAGCCCCTACAATGAGCAGTACTTC. This codes for CASSQDAATTSPYNEQYF.

The J gene is TRBJ2-5, the V gene TRBV11-1; D call uncertain. This CDR3 is 15 amino acids long. Germline CDR1 and CDR2: SGHAT and FQDESV (reference sequence). The V end lost 0 bases, the J end lost 11 bases, and 19 bases lay between the germline ends. The chain's CDR3 is CASSLAVAAEKKQYF. CDR3 bases: TGTGCCAGCAGCTTAGCGGTAGCCGCCGAGAAAAAGCAGTACTTC. The entire variable domain, with the rest obtained from reference TRBV11-1 and TRBJ2-5, is as follows: EAEVAQSPRYKITEKSQAVAFWCDPISGHATLYWYRQILGQGPELLVQFQDESVVDDSQLPKDRFSAERLKGVDSTLKIQPAELGDSAMYLCASSLAVAAEKKQYFGPGTRLLVL.